Listed here are 3 T cell receptor beta chains from one sample, sequenced in a study of cytotoxic CD8 clonotypes in ibrutinib-treated CLL. Sequencing used immunoSEQ multiplex PCR; TCRdb keeps in-frame clones, though not all of them. Seen here are 130,000 or so clones, 80% to 90% observed once, and the top ten hold around 3.3%. Specimen: PBMCs, collected after 24 months of ibrutinib treatment. Every receptor here comes from a human donor with chronic lymphocytic leukemia.

The gene calls are TRBV7-2 and TRBJ2-2; perhaps TRBD1 as D (6 bases). Germline V CDR1 and CDR2: SGHTA, FQGNSA. V lost 2 bases, J lost 4 bases, and 11 bases lay in between. The CDR3 has 15 amino acids. The CDR3 here is CASSLIQGSTGELFF. CDR3 bases: TGTGCCAGCAGCTTAATTCAGGGGAGCACCGGGGAGCTGTTTTTT.

This clone was detected a few times. This chain joins TRBV19 and TRBJ2-7; 8 bases match TRBD1. Germline V gene sequence: CDR1 LNHDA, CDR2 SQIVND (reference sequence). The CDR3 extends over 17 amino acids. V lost 7 bases to trimming and J lost 6 bases; unmatched junction nucleotides: 20. The CDR3 bases are TGTGCCAGTATAATAGGTGTGCGGGACAGGTTAGTGAGCGAGCAGTACTTC. It is translated as CASIIGVRDRLVSEQYF.

In the case of this clone: The DNA is omitted, as the CDR3 cannot be located on it reliably, and the CDR3 follows TCRdb's listing. The rearrangement uses TRBV16 and TRBJ1-5; TRBD1, as called in the table, went unchecked against the DNA. Germline V CDR1 and CDR2: KGHSY, FQNENV. The CDR3 totals 17 residues, both ends included. CDR3 in amino acids: CASSQFGPGAYNQPQHF.